This T cell receptor beta chain comes out of a study of vaccination and CD4 T cells after COVID-19. This clonotype was observed once. Its cognate antigen is unknown. With the Oncomine TCR Beta short-read assay, DNA from cultured CD4+ T cells was sequenced. The template was genomic DNA from cultured CD4+ T cells. TCRdb independently ran MiXCR on the PCR reads; one entry per CDR3 protein. The sample has 5,000 to 7,000 distinct CDR3 sequences, about 37% seen once. The treatment: roughly 11-day PBMC culture with coronavirus spike peptide pools or control peptides (ViraFEST assay). The unexposed donor's CD4+ T cells were collected before the COVID-19 pandemic (2011-2018). General observations from the study: 304 of 307 vaccine-specific clones from convalescent patients were spike mono-reactive.

The CDR3 sequence is 14 residues long. V dropped 0 bases and J dropped 5 bases, with 8 bases sitting between them. Germline CDR1 reads SGHRS; CDR2 reads YFSETQ. The source of this sequence is a human donor in good health. The gene calls are TRBV5-1 and TRBJ2-2; D not resolved. The specimen was CD4+ T cells from blood, cultured in vitro. The DNA for the CDR3 is TGCGCCAGCAGCTTGGTCCTATTAACCGGGGAGCTGTTTTTT. It is translated as CASSLVLLTGELFF.